This TCR beta chain was retrieved from a study of cytomegalovirus exposure and HLA in healthy donors. Primers: 60 Vbeta forward and 13 Jbeta reverse. Clones were sequenced by immunoSEQ multiplex PCR, and TCRdb holds only the in-frame ones, with some missing. The sample comprises more than 55,000 clones, 74% of which are singletons, and more than 9.5% rests with the top ten. Study-level findings and limits: Among immune exposure information, only CMV serostatus was available.

Concerning this clone: Its specificity is not known.

The CDR3 covers 16 residues. V lost 3 bases and J lost 7, with 17 bases in between. Germline values: CDR1 SGHNT, CDR2 YYREEE (reference sequence). The receptor's source is a woman in her sixties or seventies in good health and CMV-seropositive. The chain joins TRBV5-4 to TRBJ1-6; no clear D. Specimen: PBMCs. In DNA form, the CDR3 reads TGTGCCAGCAGCTCGGGCCCTCGGGCGGGAAATTCACCCCTCCACTTT. Its translation: CASSSGPRAGNSPLHF.